The next 10 T cell receptor beta chains were all read from a single sample in a study of cytomegalovirus exposure and HLA in healthy donors. The PCR used 60 Vbeta and 13 Jbeta primers. Here immunoSEQ multiplex PCR was the method, and the copy in TCRdb shows in-frame clones only, minus some. The table shows 150,000 to 200,000 clones, with over 75% occurring only once. The sample consisted of PBMCs. Receptors were obtained from a girl under two years old in good health and CMV-seronegative.

This clone was seen a single time. The gene calls are TRBV6-6 and TRBJ2-3; 7 positions agree with TRBD1. Germline lookup yields CDR1 MNHNY and CDR2 SVGAGI (reference sequence). The CDR3 has 15 amino acids. After removal of 0 bases from V and 3 bases from J, the junction contained 3 bases not matched to a gene. The CDR3 region has the DNA TGTGCCAGCAGTTACTCGTCAGGGGGTACAGATACGCAGTATTTT. Protein product: CASSYSSGGTDTQYF.

This chain uses TRBV7-6 with TRBJ2-7; TRBD1 might be the D (5 bases). V dropped 2 bases and J dropped 5 bases, with 19 bases sitting between them. The CDR3 consists of 16 residues. The germline V gene has CDR1 SGHVS and CDR2 FNYEAQ. CDR3 sequence: CASSLRSPARGNEQYF. DNA for the CDR3: TGTGCCAGCAGCTTAAGATCCCCGGCAAGGGGCAACGAGCAGTACTTC.

The chain has TRBV6-5 and TRBJ1-2; 9 bases fit TRBD1. Germline V gene lookup returns CDR1 MNHEY and CDR2 SVGAGI. The CDR3 consists of 15 residues. V was pared by 6 bases and J by 3 bases, with 8 bases of the junction left unmatched. The CDR3 region is CASSPEWTGDYGYTF. CDR3 sequence (DNA): TGTGCCAGCAGCCCCGAATGGACAGGGGACTATGGCTACACCTTC.

With respect to this clone: The same CDR3 also results from other DNA sequences found in this sample. The J gene is TRBJ2-7, the V gene TRBV5-1, with TRBD2 as a possible D gene (5 bases). V was trimmed by 2 bases and J by 7 bases, leaving 16 bases between them. CDR1 SGHRS and CDR2 YFSETQ come from the germline V gene. This CDR3 has 14 residues. The CDR3 sequence: CASSLLAGFVEQYF. DNA of the CDR3: TGCGCCAGCAGCTTACTGGCGGGCTTTGTGGAGCAGTACTTC.

This chain connects TRBV27 to TRBJ2-6; no clear D gene. The CDR3 runs 14 residues. V was clipped by 3 bases and J by 0 bases, with 3 bases between them. Per the germline V gene, CDR1 is MNHEY and CDR2 is SMNVEV (reference sequence). The CDR3 is CASSFSSGANVLTF. The DNA of the CDR3 is TGTGCCAGCAGTTTCTCCTCTGGGGCCAACGTCCTGACTTTC. The complete variable domain, with remaining parts taken from reference TRBV27 and TRBJ2-6, reads EAQVTQNPRYLITVTGKKLTVTCSQNMNHEYMSWYRQDPGLGLRQIYYSMNVEVTDKGDVPEGYKVSRKEKRNFPLILESPSPNQTSLYFCASSFSSGANVLTFGAGSRLTVL.

This clone was detected only once. This chain uses TRBV11-1 with TRBJ2-3; 9 bases align to TRBD2. Germline CDR1 is SGHAT and CDR2 is FQDESV (reference sequence). This CDR3 spans 16 amino acids. Trimming at V came to 8 bases and at J to 0 bases, leaving 9 bases not matched to a gene. This chain's CDR3 is CASATHSGSSTDTQYF. The CDR3 DNA is TGTGCCAGCGCCACCCATAGCGGGAGCAGCACAGATACGCAGTATTTT.

This clone showed up just once. This sequence joins TRBV4-2 and TRBJ2-1; D is unclear. The germline V gene encodes CDR1 LGHNA and CDR2 YNFKEQ. The CDR3 is made up of 17 amino acids. The V gene lost 0 bases and the J gene lost 4 bases, with 16 bases spanning the gap. The CDR3 is CASSQDVGSPYYNEQFF. The CDR3 DNA sequence: TGTGCCAGCAGCCAAGATGTCGGTAGCCCCTATTACAATGAGCAGTTCTTC.

V gene TRBV5-1 combines with J gene TRBJ2-7; 11 bases are shared with TRBD2. The CDR3 length is 19 residues. J was trimmed by 0 bases and V by 0 bases; bases with no gene match: 11. CDR1 SGHRS and CDR2 YFSETQ come from the germline V gene. The CDR3 loop reads CASSLGPGLAVLSSYEQYF. DNA for the CDR3: TGCGCCAGCAGCTTGGGACCGGGACTAGCGGTGCTCAGCTCCTACGAGCAGTACTTC.

Concerning this clone: One end of the junction does not line up with germline, which may come from a read error. The chain links TRBV7-7 to TRBJ2-3, with TRBD2 identical over 16 bases. This CDR3 is 16 amino acids long. The V gene's germline CDR1 is SSHAT and CDR2 FNYEAQ (reference sequence). CDR3 sequence: CASSHGTSGGAGTQYF. Written as DNA, the CDR3 is TGTGCTAGCAGTCACGGGACTAGCGGGGGGGCCGGTACGCAGTATTTT.

For this clone: In the same sample, other DNA sequences code for this CDR3. This chain joins TRBV6-5 and TRBJ2-7, with D possibly being TRBD1 (5 bases). CDR1 MNHEY and CDR2 SVGAGI come from the germline V gene. V was trimmed by 3 bases and J by 0 bases, leaving 9 bases between them. There are 14 residues in the CDR3. The CDR3 bases are TGTGCCAGCAGTTATTCTAGGGGCTCCTACGAGCAGTACTTC. Protein: CASSYSRGSYEQYF.